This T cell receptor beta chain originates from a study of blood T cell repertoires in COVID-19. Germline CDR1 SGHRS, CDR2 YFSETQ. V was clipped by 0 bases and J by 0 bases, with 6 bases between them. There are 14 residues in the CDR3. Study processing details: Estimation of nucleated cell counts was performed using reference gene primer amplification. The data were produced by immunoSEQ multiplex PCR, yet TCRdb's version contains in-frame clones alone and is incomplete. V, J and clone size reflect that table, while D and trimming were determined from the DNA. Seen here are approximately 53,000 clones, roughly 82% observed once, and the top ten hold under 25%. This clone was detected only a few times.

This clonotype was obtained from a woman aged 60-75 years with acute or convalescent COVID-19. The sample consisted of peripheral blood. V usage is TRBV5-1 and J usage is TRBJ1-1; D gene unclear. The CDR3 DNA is TGCGCCAGCAGCTTGGCGGTTGTGAACACTGAAGCTTTCTTT. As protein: CASSLAVVNTEAFF.